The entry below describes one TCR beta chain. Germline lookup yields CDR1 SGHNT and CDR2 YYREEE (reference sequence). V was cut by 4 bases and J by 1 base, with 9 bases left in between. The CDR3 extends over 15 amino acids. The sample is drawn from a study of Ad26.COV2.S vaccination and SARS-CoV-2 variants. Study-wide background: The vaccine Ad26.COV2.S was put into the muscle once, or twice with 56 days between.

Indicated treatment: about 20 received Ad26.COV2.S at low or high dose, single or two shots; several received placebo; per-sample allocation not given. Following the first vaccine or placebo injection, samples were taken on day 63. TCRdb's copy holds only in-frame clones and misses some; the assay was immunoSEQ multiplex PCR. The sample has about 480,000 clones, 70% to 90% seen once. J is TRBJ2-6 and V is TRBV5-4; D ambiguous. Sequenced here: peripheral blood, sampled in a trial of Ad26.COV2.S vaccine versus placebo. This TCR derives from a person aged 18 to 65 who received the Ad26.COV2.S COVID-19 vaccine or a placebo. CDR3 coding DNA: TGTGCCAGCAGCCAGAGCAGATCTGGGGCCAACGTCCTGACTTTC. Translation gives CASSQSRSGANVLTF. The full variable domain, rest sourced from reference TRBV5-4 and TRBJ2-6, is ETGVTQSPTHLIKTRGQQVTLRCSSQSGHNTVSWYQQALGQGPQFIFQYYREEENGRGNFPPRFSGLQFPNYSSELNVNALELDDSALYLCASSQSRSGANVLTFGAGSRLTVL.